A selection of T cell receptor beta chains follows, all from one sample in a study of vaccination and CD4 T cells after COVID-19. In TCRdb, the PCR reads were re-called with MiXCR into one record per CDR3 protein. Of about 25,000 distinct CDR3 sequences listed, 67% are singletons. These TCRs are of unknown antigen specificity. The sequences come from CD4+ T cells from blood, cultured in vitro, collected after SARS-CoV-2 vaccination. Every receptor here comes from a human donor who received a COVID-19 vaccine. CDR3s include the opening cysteine and the closing phenylalanine or tryptophan. A D gene is named only where the DNA matches it firmly. Clone size is shown for a subset of rows, as once, few, many or a class of expanded clone.

v_call: TRBV27; j_call: TRBJ1-2; clone_size: NA; d_call: NA; cdr3_aa: CTSRGQVYGYTF; cdr3_nt: TGTACCAGCAGGGGACAAGTTTATGGCTACACCTTC
v_call: TRBV7-9; j_call: TRBJ1-1; clone_size: NA; d_call: NA; cdr3_aa: CASSLARGIQTEAFF; cdr3_nt: TGTGCCAGCAGCTTAGCGCGAGGGATCCAGACTGAAGCTTTCTTT
v_call: TRBV20-1; j_call: TRBJ2-1; clone_size: NA; d_call: TRBD2; cdr3_aa: CSARDPWTSGTDEQFF; cdr3_nt: TGCAGTGCTAGAGATCCATGGACTAGCGGGACTGATGAGCAGTTCTTC
v_call: TRBV20-1; j_call: TRBJ2-7; clone_size: NA; d_call: NA; cdr3_aa: CSARSGGGPREQYF; cdr3_nt: TGCAGTGCTAGAAGCGGAGGGGGGCCTCGGGAGCAGTACTTC
v_call: TRBV6-1; j_call: TRBJ2-4; clone_size: NA; d_call: TRBD2; cdr3_aa: CASTAGGGKNIQYF; cdr3_nt: TGTGCCAGCACCGCTGGGGGGGGCAAAAACATTCAGTACTTC
v_call: TRBV6-1; j_call: TRBJ2-5; clone_size: NA; d_call: TRBD1; cdr3_aa: CASSELGTGGLETQYF; cdr3_nt: TGTGCCAGCAGTGAACTTGGGACAGGGGGCTTGGAGACCCAGTACTTC
v_call: TRBV19; j_call: TRBJ1-1; clone_size: NA; d_call: NA; cdr3_aa: CASSIKQGSPEAFF; cdr3_nt: TGTGCCAGTAGTATTAAACAGGGAAGTCCTGAAGCTTTCTTT
v_call: TRBV5-4; j_call: TRBJ2-7; clone_size: NA; d_call: TRBD1; cdr3_aa: CASSPPGQGYEQYF; cdr3_nt: TGTGCCAGCAGCCCTCCGGGACAGGGCTACGAGCAGTACTTC
v_call: TRBV18; j_call: TRBJ1-3; clone_size: NA; d_call: NA; cdr3_aa: CASSPAGGDGSGNTIYF; cdr3_nt: TGTGCCAGCTCACCCGCCGGAGGGGATGGCTCTGGAAACACCATATATTTT
v_call: TRBV6-1; j_call: TRBJ2-1; clone_size: NA; d_call: NA; cdr3_aa: CASGPQGFDYNEQFF; cdr3_nt: TGTGCCAGTGGACCACAGGGCTTTGATTACAATGAGCAGTTCTTC
v_call: TRBV2; j_call: TRBJ1-5; clone_size: NA; d_call: TRBD1; cdr3_aa: CASRTQDRGNQPQHF; cdr3_nt: TGTGCCAGCAGGACTCAGGACAGGGGCAATCAGCCCCAGCATTTT
v_call: TRBV14; j_call: TRBJ2-7; clone_size: few; d_call: NA; cdr3_aa: CASSQEVGTAYEQYF; cdr3_nt: TGTGCCAGCAGCCAAGAGGTGGGGACCGCCTACGAGCAGTACTTC
v_call: TRBV24-1; j_call: TRBJ2-5; clone_size: NA; d_call: TRBD2; cdr3_aa: CATSDGISGEIQETQYF; cdr3_nt: TGTGCCACCAGTGATGGAATTAGCGGGGAGATACAAGAGACCCAGTACTTC
v_call: TRBV20-1; j_call: TRBJ1-5; clone_size: few; d_call: NA; cdr3_aa: CSARGTYSNQPQHF; cdr3_nt: TGCAGTGCTAGAGGGACATATAGCAATCAGCCCCAGCATTTT
v_call: TRBV15; j_call: TRBJ2-4; clone_size: NA; d_call: TRBD2; cdr3_aa: CATSRGGVAGGTKNIQYF; cdr3_nt: TGTGCCACCAGCAGAGGAGGGGTAGCGGGGGGGACGAAAAACATTCAGTACTTC
v_call: TRBV5-1; j_call: TRBJ1-2; clone_size: NA; d_call: NA; cdr3_aa: CASSFSGTGNYGYTF; cdr3_nt: TGCGCCAGCAGCTTTTCCGGGACGGGGAACTATGGCTACACCTTC
v_call: TRBV2; j_call: TRBJ1-5; clone_size: NA; d_call: NA; cdr3_aa: CASNRAGSNQPQHF; cdr3_nt: TGTGCCAGCAACAGGGCAGGGAGCAATCAGCCCCAGCATTTT
v_call: TRBV6-1; j_call: TRBJ2-7; clone_size: NA; d_call: NA; cdr3_aa: CASRTASYEQYF; cdr3_nt: TGTGCCAGTCGGACAGCCTCCTACGAGCAGTACTTC
v_call: TRBV15; j_call: TRBJ1-5; clone_size: NA; d_call: NA; cdr3_aa: CATSRDKRGGQPQHF; cdr3_nt: TGTGCCACCAGCAGAGATAAAAGGGGAGGACAGCCCCAGCATTTT
v_call: TRBV11-3; j_call: TRBJ2-2; clone_size: NA; d_call: NA; cdr3_aa: CASSLELGSTGELFF; cdr3_nt: TGTGCCAGCAGCTTAGAACTAGGAAGCACCGGGGAGCTGTTTTTT
v_call: TRBV7-9; j_call: TRBJ2-4; clone_size: NA; d_call: NA; cdr3_aa: CASSLVRVGAKNIQYF; cdr3_nt: TGTGCCAGCAGCTTGGTTAGGGTTGGGGCCAAAAACATTCAGTACTTC
v_call: TRBV30; j_call: TRBJ1-6; clone_size: NA; d_call: NA; cdr3_aa: CAWSLNSGSDNSPLHF; cdr3_nt: TGTGCCTGGAGCCTTAACAGTGGAAGTGATAATTCACCCCTCCACTTT
v_call: TRBV18; j_call: TRBJ2-3; clone_size: NA; d_call: NA; cdr3_aa: CASSPSGLHTDTQYF; cdr3_nt: TGTGCCAGCTCACCATCAGGGCTTCACACAGATACGCAGTATTTT
v_call: TRBV10-2; j_call: TRBJ1-1; clone_size: NA; d_call: NA; cdr3_aa: CASSDQGSEAFF; cdr3_nt: TGCGCCAGCAGTGATCAGGGGTCTGAAGCTTTCTTT
v_call: TRBV6-5; j_call: TRBJ2-5; clone_size: NA; d_call: NA; cdr3_aa: CASSYQDGRETQYF; cdr3_nt: TGTGCCAGCAGTTACCAGGACGGTCGGGAGACCCAGTACTTC
v_call: TRBV7-8; j_call: TRBJ1-1; clone_size: few; d_call: NA; cdr3_aa: CASSPGRGIMNTEAFF; cdr3_nt: TGTGCCAGCAGCCCCGGACGGGGGATAATGAACACTGAAGCTTTCTTT
v_call: TRBV2; j_call: TRBJ1-1; clone_size: once; d_call: NA; cdr3_aa: CASRESRSYTEAFF; cdr3_nt: TGTGCCAGCAGGGAATCACGGAGTTACACTGAAGCTTTCTTT
v_call: TRBV6-1; j_call: TRBJ2-7; clone_size: NA; d_call: TRBD1; cdr3_aa: CASRGQGSYEQYF; cdr3_nt: TGTGCCAGCAGGGGACAGGGTTCCTACGAGCAGTACTTC
v_call: TRBV14; j_call: TRBJ2-7; clone_size: NA; d_call: NA; cdr3_aa: CASSRSRTAAYEQYF; cdr3_nt: TGTGCCAGCAGCCGCAGTAGGACCGCCGCCTACGAGCAGTACTTC
v_call: TRBV19; j_call: TRBJ1-5; clone_size: NA; d_call: TRBD1; cdr3_aa: CASSPGTGVQPQHF; cdr3_nt: TGTGCCAGTAGTCCCGGGACAGGGGTTCAGCCCCAGCATTTT
v_call: TRBV11-3; j_call: TRBJ2-1; clone_size: NA; d_call: NA; cdr3_aa: CASSLDPSRLNNEQFF; cdr3_nt: TGTGCCAGCAGCTTAGACCCTAGCCGGCTCAACAATGAGCAGTTCTTC
v_call: TRBV7-2; j_call: TRBJ1-2; clone_size: NA; d_call: NA; cdr3_aa: CASSQTGSGYTF; cdr3_nt: TGTGCCAGCAGCCAGACCGGTAGTGGCTACACCTTC
v_call: TRBV6-1; j_call: TRBJ2-7; clone_size: few; d_call: NA; cdr3_aa: CASNELTGSYEQYF; cdr3_nt: TGTGCCAGCAACGAATTAACAGGCTCCTACGAGCAGTACTTC
v_call: TRBV20-1; j_call: TRBJ2-1; clone_size: NA; d_call: NA; cdr3_aa: CSASPTYSPYNEQFF; cdr3_nt: TGCAGTGCTAGTCCTACTTACTCCCCCTACAATGAGCAGTTCTTC
v_call: TRBV7-3; j_call: TRBJ2-1; clone_size: NA; d_call: NA; cdr3_aa: CASSLRGGEQFF; cdr3_nt: TGTGCCAGCAGCTTAAGGGGTGGCGAGCAGTTCTTC
v_call: TRBV20-1; j_call: TRBJ2-3; clone_size: NA; d_call: NA; cdr3_aa: CSADGGTGWDTQYF; cdr3_nt: TGCAGTGCCGACGGAGGGACGGGCTGGGATACGCAGTATTTT
v_call: TRBV30; j_call: TRBJ2-3; clone_size: NA; d_call: NA; cdr3_aa: CAWSSGATDTQYF; cdr3_nt: TGTGCCTGGAGTTCAGGAGCCACAGATACGCAGTATTTT
v_call: TRBV20-1; j_call: TRBJ2-7; clone_size: NA; d_call: NA; cdr3_aa: CSARQGGYEQYF; cdr3_nt: TGCAGTGCTAGACAGGGGGGCTACGAGCAGTACTTC
v_call: TRBV20-1; j_call: TRBJ2-5; clone_size: few; d_call: TRBD2; cdr3_aa: CSASRGLAGAQETQYF; cdr3_nt: TGCAGTGCTAGCCGCGGACTAGCGGGGGCACAAGAGACCCAGTACTTC
v_call: TRBV10-3; j_call: TRBJ2-2; clone_size: NA; d_call: TRBD2; cdr3_aa: CAISAGGRLGNHGELFF; cdr3_nt: TGTGCCATCAGTGCGGGAGGTCGCCTCGGTAACCACGGGGAGCTGTTTTTT
v_call: TRBV18; j_call: TRBJ1-5; clone_size: NA; d_call: NA; cdr3_aa: CASSPSRTENQPQHF; cdr3_nt: TGTGCCAGCTCACCCAGCCGGACAGAGAATCAGCCCCAGCATTTT
v_call: TRBV6-1; j_call: TRBJ2-3; clone_size: few; d_call: NA; cdr3_aa: CASTEGDPPGTDTQYF; cdr3_nt: TGTGCCAGCACAGAAGGGGACCCTCCCGGCACAGATACGCAGTATTTT
v_call: TRBV2; j_call: TRBJ1-2; clone_size: NA; d_call: NA; cdr3_aa: CASSDNGRASYGYTF; cdr3_nt: TGTGCCAGCAGTGATAACGGACGGGCCTCTTATGGCTACACCTTC
v_call: TRBV11-3; j_call: TRBJ1-6; clone_size: NA; d_call: TRBD1; cdr3_aa: CASSLRQGEGNSPLHF; cdr3_nt: TGTGCCAGCAGCCTAAGACAGGGGGAAGGTAATTCACCCCTCCACTTT
v_call: TRBV15; j_call: TRBJ2-1; clone_size: NA; d_call: NA; cdr3_aa: CATSRGGPSSYNEQFF; cdr3_nt: TGTGCCACCAGCAGAGGAGGGCCAAGCTCCTACAATGAGCAGTTCTTC
v_call: TRBV19; j_call: TRBJ1-4; clone_size: NA; d_call: TRBD1; cdr3_aa: CASSSGTGNEKLFF; cdr3_nt: TGTGCCAGTAGTAGCGGGACAGGGAATGAAAAACTGTTTTTT